A single sample gave rise to the 7 T cell receptor beta chains below, sequenced in a study of blood T cells in healthy people across ages. For the second PCR, which ran for roughly 6 to 12 cycles, a sample-barcoded 5' primer and a J-beta primer mix were used. MiXCR, applied by TCRdb to the 5' RACE reads, yields one record per CDR3 protein. Here the sample spans hundreds of thousands of distinct CDR3 sequences, 55% to 75% being singletons. Sequenced material: blood. The receptors derive from a young man in good health.

This clonotype showed up just a few times. J is TRBJ2-1 and V is TRBV4-1; the D gene is possibly TRBD2 (6 bases). CDR1 and CDR2 (germline): MGHRA, YSYEKL. CDR3 size: 17 residues. V shed 1 base and J shed 4 bases, with 17 bases lying between them. The CDR3 here is CASSQVPPGVKYNEQFF. In nucleotides, the CDR3 is TGCGCCAGCAGCCAAGTTCCCCCGGGGGTGAAATACAATGAGCAGTTCTTC.

This chain uses TRBV7-9 with TRBJ2-1; TRBD1 is a possible D gene (6 bases). CDR3 length equals 12 residues. Trimming removed 4 bases from V and 8 bases from J, with 9 bases in between. From germline, CDR1 is SEHNR and CDR2 FQNEAQ (reference sequence). CDR3 amino acids: CASSSKGDEQFF. CDR3 sequence (DNA): TGTGCCAGCAGCTCGAAGGGGGATGAGCAGTTCTTC. Full variable domain (rest looked up from reference TRBV7-9 and TRBJ2-1): DTGVSQNPRHKITKRGQNVTFRCDPISEHNRLYWYRQTLGQGPEFLTYFQNEAQLEKSRLLSDRFSAERPKGSFSTLEIQRTEQGDSAMYLCASSSKGDEQFFGPGTRLTVL.

In its sample, this clonotype was seen once. V is TRBV20-1 and J is TRBJ2-3; the D gene is possibly TRBD1 (6 bases). V was cut by 1 base and J by 4 bases, with 15 bases left in between. The CDR3 spans 15 residues. Germline CDR1 reads DFQATT; CDR2 reads SNEGSKA (reference sequence). The CDR3 region is CSARGGRGPPDTQYF. DNA of the CDR3: TGCAGTGCTAGAGGGGGCAGGGGTCCACCAGATACGCAGTATTTT.

Concerning this clonotype itself: A junction end diverges from the germline sequence, so it may reflect a read error. The gene calls are TRBV15 and TRBJ1-1; D might be TRBD1 (6 bases). The CDR3 runs 15 residues. Germline V gene data show CDR1 as LNHNV and CDR2 as YYDKDF (reference sequence). CDR3 in amino acids: CATSRDRNTNTEAFF. CDR3 nucleotide sequence: TGTGCCACCAGCCGAGACAGGAATACAAACACTGAAGCTTTCTTT.

This chain joins TRBV27 and TRBJ1-1, with D maybe TRBD1 (5 bases). Per germline, CDR1 MNHEY and CDR2 SMNVEV (reference sequence). V lost 6 bases and J 10 bases, leaving 21 bases between the germline ends. The CDR3 length is 14 residues. CDR3: CASRAMSSGNRAFF. CDR3 sequence (DNA): TGTGCCAGCAGGGCAATGAGCTCAGGGAACAGAGCTTTCTTT.

This clonotype came up once. The chain joins TRBV9 to TRBJ2-3; D not resolved. The CDR3 runs 15 residues. Looked up from germline, CDR1 is SGDLS and CDR2 is YYNGEE. V gave up 0 bases and J gave up 0 bases, with 8 bases separating them. Written as DNA, the CDR3 is TGTGCCAGCAGCGTAGAACCCGCTAGCACAGATACGCAGTATTTT. This encodes CASSVEPASTDTQYF.

This chain connects TRBV9 to TRBJ1-6; D is unresolved. Germline loops: CDR1 SGDLS, CDR2 YYNGEE. This CDR3 has 14 amino acids. V was shortened by 3 bases and J by 9 bases, with 13 bases between the two germline ends. The CDR3 loop reads CASSAPDVGSPLHF. The DNA of the CDR3 is TGTGCCAGCAGCGCTCCGGACGTGGGTTCACCCCTCCACTTT.